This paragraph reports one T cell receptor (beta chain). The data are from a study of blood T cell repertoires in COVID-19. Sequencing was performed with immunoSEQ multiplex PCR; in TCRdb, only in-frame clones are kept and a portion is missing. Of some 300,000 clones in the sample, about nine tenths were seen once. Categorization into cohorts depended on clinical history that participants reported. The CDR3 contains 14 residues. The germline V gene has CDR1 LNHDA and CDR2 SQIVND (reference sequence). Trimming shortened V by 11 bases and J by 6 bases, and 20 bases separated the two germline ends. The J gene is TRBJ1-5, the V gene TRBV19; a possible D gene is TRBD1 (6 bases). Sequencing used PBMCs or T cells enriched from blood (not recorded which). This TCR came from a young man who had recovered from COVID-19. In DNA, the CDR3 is TGTGCCTCACAAGCAGGGGTTGTCGTTCAGCCCCAGCATTTT. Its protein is CASQAGVVVQPQHF.